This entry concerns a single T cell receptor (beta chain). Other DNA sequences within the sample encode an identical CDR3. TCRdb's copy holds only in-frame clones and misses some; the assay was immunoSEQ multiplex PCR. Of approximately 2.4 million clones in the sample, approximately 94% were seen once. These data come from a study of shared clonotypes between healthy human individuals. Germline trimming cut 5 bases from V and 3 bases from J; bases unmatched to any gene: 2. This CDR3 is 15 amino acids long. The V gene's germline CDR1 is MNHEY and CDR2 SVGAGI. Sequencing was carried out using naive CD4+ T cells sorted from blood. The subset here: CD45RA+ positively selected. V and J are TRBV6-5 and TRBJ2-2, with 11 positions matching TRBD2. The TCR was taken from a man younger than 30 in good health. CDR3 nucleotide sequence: TGTGCCAGCAGTAGGGGACTAGCGGACACCGGGGAGCTGTTTTTT. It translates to CASSRGLADTGELFF.